The 24 T cell receptor beta chains presented below share a single source sample, sequenced in a study of T cell responses to AZD1222 COVID-19 vaccine. Profiling relied on immunoSEQ multiplex PCR, and the TCRdb table lists in-frame clones only, not all of them. The repertoire consists of fewer than 55,000 clones, with roughly 80% occurring once and the leading ten covering 20%. The source material was peripheral blood, sampled on day 0 of MenACWY control vaccination. These receptor sequences come from an adult in good health.

The chain carries TRBV7-9 and TRBJ1-1; TRBD1 matches 9 bases. CDR3 size: 16 residues. Germline V gene sequence: CDR1 SEHNR, CDR2 FQNEAQ (reference sequence). Trimming removed 5 bases from V and 1 base from J; junction bases left unmatched: 8. The CDR3 DNA reads as TGTGCCAGCAGCCCGTCTTACAGGGGGCCGAACACTGAAGCTTTCTTT. Translating it yields CASSPSYRGPNTEAFF.

The chain uses TRBV28 and TRBJ1-5, with 9 bases lining up with TRBD1. The CDR3 has 16 amino acids. V dropped 3 bases and J dropped 3; count of bases not matched to a gene: 6. Germline CDR1 reads MDHEN; CDR2 reads SYDVKM. The DNA of the CDR3 is TGTGCCAGCAGTTTGTCTACAGGGGGCTACAATCAGCCCCAGCATTTT. As protein: CASSLSTGGYNQPQHF.

This chain joins TRBV7-9 and TRBJ2-3, with TRBD2 matching 9 bases. CDR3 size: 16 residues. V lost 5 bases, J lost 3 bases, and 9 bases stayed unmatched. CDR1 and CDR2 from the germline V gene are SEHNR and FQNEAQ (reference sequence). The CDR3 DNA follows: TGTGCCAGCAGCCCCCCCCTAGCGGGAAGAACAGATACGCAGTATTTT. This gives the protein CASSPPLAGRTDTQYF.

The rearrangement joins TRBV5-1 to TRBJ1-3, with unresolved D. This CDR3 spans 12 amino acids. Germline V gives CDR1 SGHRS, CDR2 YFSETQ. V lost 5 bases, J lost 4 bases, and 7 bases lay in between. The CDR3 sequence: CASSGVGNTIYF. In DNA form, the CDR3 reads TGCGCCAGCAGTGGGGTCGGAAACACCATATATTTT.

V usage is TRBV5-6 and J usage is TRBJ1-5; TRBD1 agrees at 7 bases. The CDR3 is 14 residues long. V lost 4 bases to trimming and J lost 3 bases; unmatched junction nucleotides: 4. Germline V gene data show CDR1 as SGHDT and CDR2 as YYEEEE. CDR3 bases: TGTGCCAGCAGCAGGGACAGAAACAATCAGCCCCAGCATTTT. Protein: CASSRDRNNQPQHF.

The rearrangement uses TRBV11-2 and TRBJ2-5, with 7 bases aligning to TRBD1. J gave up 5 bases and V 5 bases, and 17 bases lay outside the gene matches. The CDR3 extends over 17 amino acids. The germline V gene encodes CDR1 SGHAT and CDR2 FQNNGV. Written as DNA, the CDR3 is TGTGCCAGCAGCCCTCTCCCGGACAGGTGGGGAAGGGAGACCCAGTACTTC. It encodes CASSPLPDRWGRETQYF.

V usage is TRBV7-9 and J usage is TRBJ2-1, with 8 bases lining up with TRBD2. Looked up from germline, CDR1 is SEHNR and CDR2 is FQNEAQ (reference sequence). The V gene end was trimmed by 2 bases and the J gene end by 4 bases; junction bases not matched to a gene: 7. The CDR3 consists of 16 residues. Here the CDR3 reads CASSLNTSGRYNEQFF. CDR3 DNA sequence: TGTGCCAGCAGCTTAAATACCAGCGGGAGATACAATGAGCAGTTCTTC.

The chain couples TRBV6-5 to TRBJ1-3; 10 nucleotides align to TRBD1. V dropped 5 bases and J dropped 7; count of bases not matched to a gene: 2. The CDR3 covers 13 residues. CDR1 MNHEY and CDR2 SVGAGI come from the germline V gene. DNA for the CDR3: TGTGCCAGCAGTAAGGGACAGGGGAACACCATATATTTT. This codes for CASSKGQGNTIYF.

This clone was counted a single time. The V gene is TRBV5-1, the J gene TRBJ2-3; D not certain. This CDR3 is built from 12 residues. Germline CDR1 SGHRS, CDR2 YFSETQ. With 4 bases removed from V and 6 bases from J, the gap between germline ends came to 9 bases. CDR3 in amino acids: CASSLGLDTQYF. Written as DNA, the CDR3 is TGCGCCAGCAGCCTGGGGTTGGATACGCAGTATTTT.

This clone was seen a few times. This chain joins TRBV30 and TRBJ2-1; D tentatively reads TRBD1 or TRBD2 (5 bases each). The V end lost 5 bases, the J end lost 3 bases, and 20 bases lay between the germline ends. This CDR3 spans 16 amino acids. Germline V gene data show CDR1 as GTSNPN and CDR2 as SVGIG (reference sequence). CDR3 sequence reads: CAWDPLGATGYNEQFF. The CDR3, as DNA: TGTGCCTGGGATCCTCTCGGGGCCACCGGCTACAATGAGCAGTTCTTC.

The chain uses TRBV19 and TRBJ2-4, with 11 bases lining up with TRBD2. V lost 9 bases to trimming and J lost 6 bases; unmatched junction nucleotides: 4. Germline CDR1 LNHDA, CDR2 SQIVND (reference sequence). The CDR3 has 13 residues. This chain's CDR3 is CASRLAGTNIQYF. The CDR3 coding sequence is TGTGCCAGCAGACTAGCGGGAACAAACATTCAGTACTTC.

The chain employs TRBV28 and TRBJ2-7; 8 bases are shared with TRBD1. CDR3 length: 16 amino acids. With V trimmed by 4 bases and J by 3 bases, 11 bases remained unmatched. CDR1 and CDR2 from the germline V gene are MDHEN and SYDVKM. The DNA of the CDR3 is TGTGCCAGCAGTTCATTCGGACAGGGAGGAGGCTACGAGCAGTACTTC. Its translation is CASSSFGQGGGYEQYF.

V usage is TRBV2 and J usage is TRBJ2-3, with unresolved D. The germline V and J ends were trimmed by 2 bases and 4 bases, with 10 bases remaining between them. The CDR3 has 14 amino acids. CDR1 is SNHLY and CDR2 is FYNNEI in the germline V gene. This CDR3 is CASSEKVHSDTQYF. The CDR3, as DNA: TGTGCCAGCAGTGAAAAGGTACACTCAGATACGCAGTATTTT.

This rearrangement joins TRBV30 to TRBJ1-5; tentatively, D is TRBD1 (5 bases). Trimming took 0 bases from V and 3 from J, leaving 12 bases between them. The CDR3 runs 15 residues. The germline gives CDR1 GTSNPN, CDR2 SVGIG (reference sequence). This chain's CDR3 is CAWSVGVTVNQPQHF. The CDR3 DNA sequence: TGTGCCTGGAGTGTGGGGGTGACAGTCAATCAGCCCCAGCATTTT.

The V call is TRBV19, the J call TRBJ2-1; no clear D. Germline V lookup: CDR1 LNHDA, CDR2 SQIVND (reference sequence). The CDR3 runs to 15 residues. The V and J ends lost 2 bases and 2 bases respectively, with 10 bases between them. The CDR3 region has the DNA TGTGCCAGTAGTATAACACCAACCCCCTACAATGAGCAGTTCTTC. This gives the protein CASSITPTPYNEQFF.

The CDR3 coding sequence is TGCGCCAGCAGCCCGGGGACGGACGTTTATGGCTACACCTTC. Translation gives CASSPGTDVYGYTF. This chain connects TRBV5-1 to TRBJ1-2; a possible D gene is TRBD1 (5 bases). The CDR3 spans 14 residues. V was trimmed by 4 bases and J by 5 bases, leaving 15 bases between them. Germline CDR1 reads SGHRS; CDR2 reads YFSETQ.

The chain uses TRBV7-9 and TRBJ2-1; the D is unclear. In germline, CDR1 is SEHNR, CDR2 FQNEAQ (reference sequence). The CDR3 contains 14 residues. The V and J ends lost 1 base and 6 bases respectively, with 10 bases between them. The CDR3 here is CASSLGGSVNEQFF. The CDR3, as DNA: TGTGCCAGCAGCTTAGGAGGCTCCGTCAATGAGCAGTTCTTC.

V usage is TRBV2 and J usage is TRBJ2-5; D not certain. Germline V gene lookup returns CDR1 SNHLY and CDR2 FYNNEI. The V and J ends lost 4 bases and 4 bases respectively, with 10 bases between them. The CDR3 loop spans 13 amino acids. This CDR3 reads CASSVNPGETQYF. CDR3 nucleotides: TGTGCCAGCAGTGTTAACCCGGGAGAGACCCAGTACTTC.

The rearrangement joins TRBV7-8 to TRBJ1-2; unclear D gene. Germline values: CDR1 SGHVS, CDR2 FQNEAQ. The CDR3 sequence is 12 residues long. Deletions cut 3 bases from V and 4 bases from J, with 6 bases between. The CDR3 DNA reads TGTGCCAGCAGCTTGAACCTCTATGGCTACACCTTC. The encoded protein is CASSLNLYGYTF.

The rearrangement uses TRBV10-3 and TRBJ2-7; no clear D. The CDR3 totals 14 residues. Germline V gives CDR1 ENHRY, CDR2 SYGVKD. Trimming cost V 6 bases and J 0 bases, with 12 bases left between them. CDR3 loop: CAISPSKGSYEQYF. CDR3 in DNA: TGTGCCATCAGCCCGTCGAAGGGCTCCTACGAGCAGTACTTC.

The chain uses TRBV11-3 and TRBJ1-1; tentative D call: TRBD1 (6 bases). Trimming took off 3 bases at V and 7 bases at J, with 12 bases between the two ends. The CDR3 loop spans 13 amino acids. Germline CDR1 reads SGHNT; CDR2 reads YENEEA. The CDR3, as DNA: TGTGCCAGCAGCTTGACAGGTTACAGTGAAGCTTTCTTT. Translating gives CASSLTGYSEAFF.

V and J are TRBV3-1 (or the pseudogene TRBV3-2) and TRBJ2-2; possible D gene TRBD1, 6 bases. Trimming took 4 bases from V and 4 from J, leaving 16 bases between them. The CDR3 spans 16 residues. Per germline, CDR1 LGHDT and CDR2 YNNKEL (reference sequence). The CDR3 protein is CASSPSHRVGTGELFF. DNA of the CDR3: TGTGCCAGCAGCCCCAGTCACAGGGTTGGCACCGGGGAGCTGTTTTTT.

This chain links TRBV19 with TRBJ2-3; TRBD1 is a possible D gene (6 bases). The V end lost 2 bases, the J end lost 1 base, and 13 bases lay between the germline ends. Per germline, CDR1 LNHDA and CDR2 SQIVND (reference sequence). CDR3 length equals 16 residues. CDR3 in amino acids: CASSIRRGSRTDTQYF. CDR3 DNA: TGTGCCAGTAGTATAAGAAGGGGGTCCCGCACAGATACGCAGTATTTT.

Remarks on this clone: Other DNA sequences of this sample code for an identical CDR3. The J gene is TRBJ2-5, the V gene TRBV9; possibly TRBD1 for D (5 bases). The length of the CDR3 is 14 residues. V was cut by 0 bases and J by 2 bases, with 8 bases left in between. The germline CDR1 and CDR2 sequences are SGDLS and YYNGEE. CDR3: CASSVGQGQETQYF. Here the CDR3 DNA reads TGTGCCAGCAGCGTAGGCCAGGGACAAGAGACCCAGTACTTC.